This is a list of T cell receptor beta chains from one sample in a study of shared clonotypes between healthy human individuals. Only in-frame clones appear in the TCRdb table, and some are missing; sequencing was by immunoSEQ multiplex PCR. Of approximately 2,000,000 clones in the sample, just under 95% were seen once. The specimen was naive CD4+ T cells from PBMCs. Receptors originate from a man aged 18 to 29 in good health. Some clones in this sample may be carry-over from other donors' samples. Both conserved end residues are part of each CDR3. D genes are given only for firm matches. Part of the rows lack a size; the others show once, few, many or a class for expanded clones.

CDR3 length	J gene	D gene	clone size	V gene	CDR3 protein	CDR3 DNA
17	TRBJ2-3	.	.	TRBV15	CATSRDPYSSSTDTQYF	TGTGCCACCAGCAGAGATCCTTACAGCTCGAGCACAGATACGCAGTATTTT
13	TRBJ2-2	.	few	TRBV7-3	CASSLTRTGELFF	TGTGCCAGCAGCTTAACTCGCACCGGGGAGCTGTTTTTT
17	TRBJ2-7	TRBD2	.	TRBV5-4	CASSRQLAGASPYEQYF	TGTGCCAGCAGCCGCCAGCTAGCGGGCGCTAGCCCCTACGAGCAGTACTTC
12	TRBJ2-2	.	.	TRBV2	CASTHEAGELFF	TGTGCCAGCACCCACGAAGCCGGGGAGCTGTTTTTT
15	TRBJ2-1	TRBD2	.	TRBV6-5	CASSPRTSGSDEQFF	TGTGCCAGCAGCCCTCGGACTAGCGGGAGCGATGAGCAGTTCTTC
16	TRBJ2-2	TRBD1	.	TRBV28	CASSSAIDRDTGELFF	TGTGCCAGCAGTTCCGCAATCGACAGGGACACCGGGGAGCTGTTTTTT
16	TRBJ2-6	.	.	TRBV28	CASSFYSLAGANVLTF	TGTGCCAGCAGTTTTTATTCGTTAGCTGGGGCCAACGTCCTGACTTTC
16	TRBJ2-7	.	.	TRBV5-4	CASSPGGTRASREQYF	TGTGCCAGCAGCCCGGGCGGGACACGGGCCTCGAGGGAGCAGTACTTC
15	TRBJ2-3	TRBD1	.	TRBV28	CASSTGQGAGDTQYF	TGTGCCAGCAGCACCGGACAGGGAGCAGGAGATACGCAGTATTTT
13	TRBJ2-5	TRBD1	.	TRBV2	CATGQDAGETQYF	TGTGCCACAGGACAGGACGCGGGAGAGACCCAGTACTTC
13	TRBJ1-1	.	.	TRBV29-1	CSVEVSGTTEAFF	TGCAGCGTTGAGGTATCGGGGACGACTGAAGCTTTCTTT
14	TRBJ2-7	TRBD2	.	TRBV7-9	CASSLVTAGGEQYF	TGTGCCAGCAGCTTAGTAACAGCGGGAGGAGAGCAGTACTTC
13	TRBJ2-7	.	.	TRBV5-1	CASSIRETYEQYF	TGCGCCAGCAGCATTCGAGAGACCTACGAGCAGTACTTC
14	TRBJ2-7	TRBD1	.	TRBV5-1	CASRRTGGSYEQYF	TGCGCCAGCAGACGGACAGGGGGTTCCTACGAGCAGTACTTC
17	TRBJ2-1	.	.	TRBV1	CTSSQDHRDGHYNEQFF	TGCACCAGCAGCCAAGATCACCGGGACGGGCACTACAATGAGCAGTTCTTC
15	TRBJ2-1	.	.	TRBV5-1	CASSLGNGHYNEQFF	TGCGCCAGCAGCTTGGGGAACGGGCACTACAATGAGCAGTTCTTC
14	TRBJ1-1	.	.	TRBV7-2	CASSLAPGPFEAFF	TGTGCCAGCAGCTTAGCCCCTGGGCCGTTTGAAGCTTTCTTT
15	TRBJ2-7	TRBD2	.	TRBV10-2	CASSDRLAANYEQYF	TGCGCCAGCAGTGATAGGCTAGCGGCCAACTACGAGCAGTACTTC
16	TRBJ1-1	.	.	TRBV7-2	CASSLGTVNMRTEAFF	TGTGCCAGCAGCTTAGGGACGGTCAACATGAGGACTGAAGCTTTCTTT
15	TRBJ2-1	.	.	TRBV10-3	CAISEIYPGGDEQFF	TGTGCCATCAGTGAGATTTACCCTGGCGGGGATGAGCAGTTCTTC
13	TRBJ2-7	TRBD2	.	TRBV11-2	CASSPETSGTEYF	TGTGCCAGCAGCCCGGAGACTAGCGGGACGGAGTACTTC
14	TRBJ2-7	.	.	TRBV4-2	CASSQDRGFYEQYF	TGTGCCAGCAGCCAAGATAGGGGGTTCTACGAGCAGTACTTC
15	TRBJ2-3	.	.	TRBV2	CATQRGTPYTDTQYF	TGTGCCACCCAAAGGGGAACACCTTACACAGATACGCAGTATTTT
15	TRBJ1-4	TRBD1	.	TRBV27	CASSPGQGAREKLFF	TGTGCCAGCAGTCCCGGACAGGGGGCGCGAGAAAAACTGTTTTTT
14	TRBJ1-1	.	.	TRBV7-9	CASSLGPGDTEAFF	TGTGCCAGCAGCTTAGGACCGGGGGACACTGAAGCTTTCTTT
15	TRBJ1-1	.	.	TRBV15	CATSRVLGQNTEAFF	TGTGCCACCAGCAGAGTTTTGGGTCAGAACACTGAAGCTTTCTTT
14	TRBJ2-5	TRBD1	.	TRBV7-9	CASRQGQAEETQYF	TGTGCCAGCAGGCAGGGACAGGCGGAAGAGACCCAGTACTTC
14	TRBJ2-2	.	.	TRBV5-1	CASSLVKDTGELFF	TGCGCCAGCAGCTTGGTGAAGGACACCGGGGAGCTGTTTTTT
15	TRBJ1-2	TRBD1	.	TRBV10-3	CAISARQGSNYGYTF	TGTGCCATCAGTGCCCGACAGGGGAGCAACTATGGCTACACCTTC
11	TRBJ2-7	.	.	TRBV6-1	CASNQGYEQYF	TGTGCCAGCAACCAAGGGTACGAGCAGTACTTC
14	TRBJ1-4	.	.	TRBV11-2	CASSPGFPNEKLFF	TGTGCCAGCAGCCCCGGGTTCCCTAATGAAAAACTGTTTTTT
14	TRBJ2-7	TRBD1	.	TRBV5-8	CASSRGQGADEQYF	TGTGCCAGCAGTCGCGGACAGGGGGCTGACGAGCAGTACTTC
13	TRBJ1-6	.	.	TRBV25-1	CASSEAVGRPLHF	TGTGCCAGCAGTGAGGCAGTAGGTCGGCCCCTCCACTTT
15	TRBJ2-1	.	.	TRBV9	CASSVVGSPYNEQFF	TGTGCCAGCAGCGTAGTAGGATCCCCGTACAATGAGCAGTTCTTC
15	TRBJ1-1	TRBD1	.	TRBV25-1	CASSGARGKNTEAFF	TGTGCCAGCAGTGGAGCCAGGGGGAAGAACACTGAAGCTTTCTTT
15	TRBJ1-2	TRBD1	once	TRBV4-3	CASSQAQQGADGYTF	TGCGCCAGCAGCCAAGCTCAACAGGGGGCGGATGGCTACACCTTC
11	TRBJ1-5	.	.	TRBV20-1	CSAGSNQPQHF	TGCAGTGCTGGTAGCAATCAGCCCCAGCATTTT
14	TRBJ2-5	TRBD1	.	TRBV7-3	CASSLNGQGETQYF	TGTGCCAGCAGCTTAAACGGACAGGGTGAGACCCAGTACTTC
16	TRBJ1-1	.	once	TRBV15	CATSRARFGANTEAFF	TGTGCCACCAGCAGAGCCCGGTTCGGGGCCAACACTGAAGCTTTCTTT
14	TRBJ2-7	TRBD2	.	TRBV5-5	CASSRTSGTYEQYF	TGTGCCAGCAGCCGGACTAGCGGTACCTACGAGCAGTACTTC
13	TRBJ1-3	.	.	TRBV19	CASSPGSGNTIYF	TGTGCCAGTAGTCCCGGATCTGGAAACACCATATATTTT
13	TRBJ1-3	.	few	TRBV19	CASSGGLRNTIYF	TGTGCCAGTAGTGGGGGATTGCGAAACACCATATATTTT
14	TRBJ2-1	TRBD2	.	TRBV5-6	CASSLLAGGGEQFF	TGTGCCAGCAGCTTGTTAGCGGGAGGCGGTGAGCAGTTCTTC
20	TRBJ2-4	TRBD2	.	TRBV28	CASSLWTSGPEKAHGNIQYF	TGTGCCAGCAGTTTATGGACTAGCGGGCCCGAAAAGGCTCACGGAAACATTCAGTACTTC
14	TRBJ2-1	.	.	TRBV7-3	CASSLTGTYNEQFF	TGTGCCAGCAGCTTGACTGGGACCTACAATGAGCAGTTCTTC